Sequencing of this T cell receptor (beta chain) was carried out in a study of identifying expanded T cells in peripheral blood. The germline V gene has CDR1 ENHRY and CDR2 SYGVKD. This CDR3 contains 13 residues. Deletions cut 8 bases from V and 6 bases from J, with 14 bases between. Collection occurred without any documented infections or immune events in donors. About this clone itself: Its target is not known.

Sequencing used immunoSEQ multiplex PCR; TCRdb keeps in-frame clones, though not all of them. The sample yields around 78,000 clones, 84% seen once. Study-wide results and caveats: Clone count variance between approximately two-week samples rose with total template count. Differentially abundant clones: roughly 1.2 between replicates, 16.4 at roughly 2 weeks, more than 18 at four.

The V gene is TRBV10-3, the J gene TRBJ2-1, with D hard to call. This clonotype was obtained from a person aged 18 to 69 in good health. Material for sequencing was blood. DNA of the CDR3: TGTGCCATCTCCCCAGATCCCAGCAATGAGCAGTTCTTC. This gives the protein CAISPDPSNEQFF.